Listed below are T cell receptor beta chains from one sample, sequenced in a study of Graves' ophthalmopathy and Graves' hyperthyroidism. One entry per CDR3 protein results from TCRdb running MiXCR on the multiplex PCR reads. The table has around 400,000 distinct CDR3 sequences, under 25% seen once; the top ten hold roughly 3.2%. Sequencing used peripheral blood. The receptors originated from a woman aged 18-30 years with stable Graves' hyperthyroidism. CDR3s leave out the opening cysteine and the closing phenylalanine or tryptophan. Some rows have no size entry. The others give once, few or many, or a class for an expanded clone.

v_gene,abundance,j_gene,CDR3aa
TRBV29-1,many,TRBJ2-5,SALSSRGREETQY
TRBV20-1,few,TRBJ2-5,SARGWVRETQY
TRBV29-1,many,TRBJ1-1,SVEDRLMNTEAF
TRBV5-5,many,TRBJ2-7,ASSGGWHEQY
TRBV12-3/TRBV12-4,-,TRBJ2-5,ASSLAGRRDETQY
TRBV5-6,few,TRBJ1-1,ASGRGDTEAF
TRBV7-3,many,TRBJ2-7,ASSPSQLAHEQY
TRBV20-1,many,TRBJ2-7,SASGEIGEQY
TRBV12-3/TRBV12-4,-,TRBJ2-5,ASSQGLAGGLQETQY
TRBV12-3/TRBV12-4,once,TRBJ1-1,ASRQREATEAF
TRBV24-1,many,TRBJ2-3,ATSDLRRENTDTQY
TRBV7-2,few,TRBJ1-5,ASSFRVGGEWPQH
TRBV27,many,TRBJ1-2,ASRSRVAYGYT
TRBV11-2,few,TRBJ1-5,ASSLRTGNFNQPQH
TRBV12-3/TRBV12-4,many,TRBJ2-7,ASSFRTGRGYEQY
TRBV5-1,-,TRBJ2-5,ASSLLGHGGETQY
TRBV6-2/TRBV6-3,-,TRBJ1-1,ASSSRGDVNTEAF
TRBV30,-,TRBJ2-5,AWVGTGWETQY
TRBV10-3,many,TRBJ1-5,AISRQGANQPQH
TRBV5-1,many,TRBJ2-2,ASSYRTGQVGELF
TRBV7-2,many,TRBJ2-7,ASSPDGAYYEQY
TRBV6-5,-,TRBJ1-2,ASSYWGYT
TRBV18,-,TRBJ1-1,ASSPGQGTEAC
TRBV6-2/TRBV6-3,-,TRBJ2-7,ASNGSGGEQY
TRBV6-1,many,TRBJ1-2,ASSEAVGAGYGYT
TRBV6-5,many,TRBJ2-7,ASSYLSSSYEQY
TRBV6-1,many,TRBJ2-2,ASSEAERRELF
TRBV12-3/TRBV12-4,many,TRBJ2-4,ASRVGTEKNIQY
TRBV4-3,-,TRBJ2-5,ASSQDRGVRETQY
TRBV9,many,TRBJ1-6,ASSVATGAYNSPLH
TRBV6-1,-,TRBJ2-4,ASSELRENIKY
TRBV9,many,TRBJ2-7,ASSPRDSPYYEQY
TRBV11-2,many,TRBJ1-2,ASSHGTAVGYYGYT
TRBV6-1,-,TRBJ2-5,ASRKDRGQETQY
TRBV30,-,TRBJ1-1,AWRETGGFSGTEAF
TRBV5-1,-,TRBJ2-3,ASSVGDTDTQY
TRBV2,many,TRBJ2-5,ASRIAARETQY
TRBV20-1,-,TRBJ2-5,SANLAGQETQY
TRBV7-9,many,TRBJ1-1,ASSLNPRGTEAF
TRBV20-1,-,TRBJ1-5,SANGQGGNQPQH
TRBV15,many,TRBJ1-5,ATSSWSNQPQH
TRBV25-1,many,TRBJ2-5,ASSDPLAGVPQETQY
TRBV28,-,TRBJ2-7,ASIRQGPFYEQY